This entry concerns a single T cell receptor (beta chain). No antigen is known for it. The CDR3 is made up of 16 amino acids. Germline V lookup: CDR1 SGDLS, CDR2 YYNGEE. Unmatched junction bases numbered 14, after V lost 4 bases and J lost 8 bases. Purity (above 98%) was reached by all sorted populations. This specimen comes from a study of beta chain features in type 1 diabetes. Study-wide results and limits: The naive, central memory and Treg TCRB repertoires of patients appeared to be more similar to one another than those of healthy donors.

Reverse transcription of all isolated RNA meant that expressed TCRB transcripts were sequenced. Measured with immunoSEQ multiplex PCR; TCRdb has only the in-frame clones, and not every one. The table has 200,000 to 300,000 clones, 13% to 15% seen once. This chain joins TRBV9 and TRBJ2-1, with 8 bases that match TRBD2. The receptor was isolated from a woman aged 40 to 55 in good health. The sequenced material came from naive CD4+ T cells from blood. CDR3 nucleotides: TGTGCCAGCAGCTTAGGGGTATCGGGGGGGCAGGATGAGCAGTTCTTC. Its translation is CASSLGVSGGQDEQFF.